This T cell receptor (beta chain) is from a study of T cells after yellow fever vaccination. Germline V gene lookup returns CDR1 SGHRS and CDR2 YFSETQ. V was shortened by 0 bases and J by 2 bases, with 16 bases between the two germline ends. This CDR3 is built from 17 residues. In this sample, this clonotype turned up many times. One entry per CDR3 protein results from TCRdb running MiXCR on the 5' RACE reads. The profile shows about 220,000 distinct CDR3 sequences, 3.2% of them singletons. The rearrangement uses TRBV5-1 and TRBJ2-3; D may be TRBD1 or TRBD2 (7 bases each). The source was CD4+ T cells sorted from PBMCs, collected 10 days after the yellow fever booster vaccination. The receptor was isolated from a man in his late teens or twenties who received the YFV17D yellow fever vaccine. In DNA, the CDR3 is TGCGCCAGCAGCTTGGGGACTACAGGGGACTACACAGATACGCAGTATTTT. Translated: CASSLGTTGDYTDTQYF.